Listed below are T cell receptor beta chains from one sample, sequenced in a study of T cell responses to AZD1222 COVID-19 vaccine. Data came from immunoSEQ multiplex PCR; TCRdb stores just in-frame clones and leaves some out. The sample contains about 110,000 clones, just under 90% of which appear only once. Sequencing used peripheral blood, obtained on day 0 of AZD1222 vaccination. The origin of the receptors is an adult in good health. CDR3s include the opening cysteine and the closing phenylalanine or tryptophan. D genes are given only for firm matches. Clone size is given for some rows only: seen once, a few or many times, or a class if the clone is expanded.

TRBV6-6	NA	TRBJ2-7	NA	TGTGCCAGCAGTTACTCCAGAATCTACGAGCAGTACTTC	CASSYSRIYEQYF
TRBV6-5	NA	TRBJ2-7	NA	TGTGCCAGCAGTCAACAAACGGCCTACGAGCAGTACTTC	CASSQQTAYEQYF
TRBV14	NA	TRBJ1-2	NA	TGTGCCAGCAGCCAAGGGCAAACCGGAGGCTACACCTTC	CASSQGQTGGYTF
TRBV7-2	TRBD1	TRBJ2-1	NA	TGTGCCAGCAGCTCGGGACAGAGCTCCTACAATGAGCAGTTCTTC	CASSSGQSSYNEQFF
TRBV12-3/TRBV12-4	TRBD1	TRBJ2-7	NA	TGTGCCAGCAGTAGGACAGGGAGTTACGAGCAGTACTTC	CASSRTGSYEQYF
TRBV6-5	TRBD1	TRBJ1-2	NA	TGTGCCAGCAGTCAACGACAGGGATTGGACTATGGCTACACCTTC	CASSQRQGLDYGYTF
TRBV6-5	NA	TRBJ1-3	NA	TGTGCCAGCACCTCGGGGATCTCTGGAAACACCATATATTTT	CASTSGISGNTIYF
TRBV10-3	TRBD2	TRBJ2-5	NA	TGTGCCATCAGTGCCCCAGCGGGGGGAAGATACGAGACCCAGTACTTC	CAISAPAGGRYETQYF
TRBV10-3	NA	TRBJ1-1	once	TGTGCCATCAGTGGCCAGGGTGCAGACACTGAAGCTTTCTTT	CAISGQGADTEAFF
TRBV19	TRBD1	TRBJ1-5	NA	TGTGCCAGTAGTAGGACAGGGGATTATCAGCCCCAGCATTTT	CASSRTGDYQPQHF
TRBV10-3	NA	TRBJ2-1	NA	TGTGCCACAGGGCCAGGGGGGGCCGGCAATGAGCAGTTCTTC	CATGPGGAGNEQFF
TRBV5-1	NA	TRBJ1-2	NA	TGCGCCAGCAGCTTGGGTGGTCAGGCCCCCTATGGCTACACCTTC	CASSLGGQAPYGYTF
TRBV7-9	NA	TRBJ2-1	NA	TGTGCCAGCGGAGACACCTACAATGAGCAGTTCTTC	CASGDTYNEQFF
TRBV27	NA	TRBJ1-2	NA	TGTGCCAGCAGTCTCACAAGCTTTTTTGACTATGGCTACACCTTC	CASSLTSFFDYGYTF
TRBV18	NA	TRBJ1-1	NA	TGTGCCAGCTCACCGGCGGGGGTGAACACTGAAGCTTTCTTT	CASSPAGVNTEAFF
TRBV12-5	TRBD1	TRBJ1-6	NA	TGTGCTAGTGACGACGGCAGGGGGAGCTCCTATAATTCACCCCTCCACTTT	CASDDGRGSSYNSPLHF
TRBV5-4	NA	TRBJ2-3	NA	TGTGCCAGCAGCTTGGCTGGGCTAGCGTATAGGTCAGATACGCAGTATTTT	CASSLAGLAYRSDTQYF
TRBV18	NA	TRBJ2-5	NA	TGTGCCAGCTCATCCCGGGTCTCCAAAGAGACCCAGTACTTC	CASSSRVSKETQYF
TRBV3-1/TRBV3-2	NA	TRBJ1-2	NA	TGTGCCAGCAGCCAAGTCCGGCATGGAGGCTACACCTTC	CASSQVRHGGYTF
TRBV10-3	TRBD2	TRBJ2-1	NA	TGTGCCACAACACCGGGGGGTTACAATGAGCAGTTCTTC	CATTPGGYNEQFF
TRBV3-1/TRBV3-2	NA	TRBJ2-3	NA	TGTGCCAGCAGCCGACCATCGGATGGAGATACGCAGTATTTT	CASSRPSDGDTQYF
TRBV2	NA	TRBJ2-7	NA	TGTGCCAGCAAGTTCCACACCACCTACGAGCAGTACTTC	CASKFHTTYEQYF
TRBV10-2	TRBD2	TRBJ2-3	NA	TGCGCCAGCAGTGTAGCGGGGGATACGCAGTATTTT	CASSVAGDTQYF
TRBV10-2	NA	TRBJ2-3	NA	TGCGCCAGCAGTGATGGGGTAGGGGCGACGCAGTATTTT	CASSDGVGATQYF
TRBV27	NA	TRBJ1-5	NA	TGTGCCAGCAGTTTCACCCATAGCAATCAGCCCCAGCATTTT	CASSFTHSNQPQHF
TRBV18	NA	TRBJ2-7	NA	TGTGCCAGCTCACCCCCGAACTCCTACGAGCAGTACTTC	CASSPPNSYEQYF
TRBV18	TRBD1	TRBJ1-2	NA	TGTGCCAGCTCACCACCCTACAAGGGGGCCGATGGCTACACCTTC	CASSPPYKGADGYTF
TRBV2	NA	TRBJ2-7	NA	TGTGCCAGCCAACGACAGGCCCTGGGGGAGCAGTACTTC	CASQRQALGEQYF
TRBV3-1/TRBV3-2	TRBD1	TRBJ1-3	NA	TGTGCCAGCAGCCAAGGCGGACAGGGAGGAAACACCATATATTTT	CASSQGGQGGNTIYF
TRBV6-2/TRBV6-3	NA	TRBJ2-1	NA	TGTGCCAGCAGTAACGCCCTAACTTATGAGCAGTTCTTC	CASSNALTYEQFF
TRBV15	TRBD2	TRBJ2-7	NA	TGTGCCACCAGCAGAGTTCATAGCGGGAGGGCCGGGTACGAGCAGTACTTC	CATSRVHSGRAGYEQYF
TRBV6-6	TRBD1	TRBJ1-5	NA	TGTGCCAGCAGCCCGGGACAGGGGGTTTCTCAGCCCCAGCATTTT	CASSPGQGVSQPQHF
TRBV5-1	TRBD1	TRBJ1-2	few	TGCGCCAGCAGCTTGTACCAGGGGGATGGCTACACCTTC	CASSLYQGDGYTF
TRBV11-2	NA	TRBJ2-7	NA	TGTGCCAGCACCTCCGGTATTACCTACGAGCAGTACTTC	CASTSGITYEQYF
TRBV18	NA	TRBJ2-7	NA	TGTGCCAGCTCACTTAACACACCCGGACACGGACAGAACTTCTACGAGCAGTACTTC	CASSLNTPGHGQNFYEQYF
TRBV15	NA	TRBJ2-1	NA	TGTGCCACCAGCAGAGATCGGGGACTCTACAATGAGCAGTTCTTC	CATSRDRGLYNEQFF
TRBV3-1/TRBV3-2	NA	TRBJ1-2	NA	TGTGCCAGCAGCCGTAAGATGACCGCGAACTATGGCTACACCTTC	CASSRKMTANYGYTF
TRBV5-1	NA	TRBJ1-1	NA	TGCGCCAGCAGCCCGGGGACCCAAAACACTGAAGCTTTCTTT	CASSPGTQNTEAFF
TRBV7-7	NA	TRBJ1-4	NA	TGTGCCAGCAGCGCGGCAAGGGGAACTAATGAAAAACTGTTTTTT	CASSAARGTNEKLFF
TRBV29-1	TRBD2	TRBJ2-1	NA	TGCAGCGTTCCCGACTCACTAGCGGGGGCCTACAATGAGCAGTTCTTC	CSVPDSLAGAYNEQFF
TRBV28	TRBD2	TRBJ2-3	NA	TGTGCCAGCAGTCTGGCGGGGGGTCGCACAGATACGCAGTATTTT	CASSLAGGRTDTQYF
TRBV3-1/TRBV3-2	NA	TRBJ2-3	NA	TGTGCCAGCAGCCAACCATCTAGCACAGATACGCAGTATTTT	CASSQPSSTDTQYF
TRBV3-1/TRBV3-2	TRBD1	TRBJ2-1	NA	TGTGCCAGCAGCCAGAGGGGGGACAGGGGGCACAATGAGCAGTTCTTC	CASSQRGDRGHNEQFF
TRBV4-1	TRBD1	TRBJ1-2	NA	TGCGCCAGCAGCCAAGAGAGGACAGGGTTTCGCGGCTACACCTTC	CASSQERTGFRGYTF
TRBV6-4	TRBD1	TRBJ2-1	few	TGTGCCAGCAGTCCTATCGGGACAGAAGGGTACAATGAGCAGTTCTTC	CASSPIGTEGYNEQFF
TRBV28	NA	TRBJ2-7	NA	TGTGCCAGCAGTCCTTCCGCGGGGAACTACGAGCAGTACTTC	CASSPSAGNYEQYF
TRBV19	NA	TRBJ2-1	NA	TGTGCCAGTAGTACCTATGGCAGTACATCTGACAATGAGCAGTTCTTC	CASSTYGSTSDNEQFF
TRBV19	NA	TRBJ2-1	NA	TGTGCCAGTAGTAGGGCGGTAAACTCCTACAATGAGCAGTTCTTC	CASSRAVNSYNEQFF
TRBV9	NA	TRBJ2-1	once	TGTGCCAGCAGCGCGGATTTTGAGCAGTTCTTC	CASSADFEQFF
TRBV10-2	NA	TRBJ2-7	NA	TGCGCCAGCAGTCTGTCAGGGACCTACGAGCAGTACTTC	CASSLSGTYEQYF
TRBV7-9	NA	TRBJ2-3	NA	TGTGCCAGCAGCCTAAGCACAGATACGCAGTATTTT	CASSLSTDTQYF
TRBV7-8	TRBD1	TRBJ1-2	NA	TGTGCCAGCAGCTTGACCGACAGGGGGTATGGCTACACCTTC	CASSLTDRGYGYTF
TRBV12-3/TRBV12-4	NA	TRBJ1-5	NA	TGTGCCAGCAGTTTTACTAGAAATCAGCCCCAGCATTTT	CASSFTRNQPQHF
TRBV10-1	TRBD2	TRBJ2-1	NA	TGCGCCAGCAGTGAGTCGTTGGGGACTAGTGGTTGGAATGAGCAGTTCTTC	CASSESLGTSGWNEQFF
TRBV9	NA	TRBJ2-7	NA	TGTGCCAGCAGCGCTGCAAGGGGTAACTACGAGCAGTACTTC	CASSAARGNYEQYF